Listed here is a single T cell receptor (beta chain). These data are taken from a study of tumor and adjacent non-tumor tissue in lung cancer. About the research overall: Histology: under 15 adenocarcinoma, a couple of squamous cell carcinoma, 1 small cell lung cancer. Each sample yielded 4 million to 5 million productive TCRbeta reads on average.

TCRbeta libraries were built with three rounds of nested PCR, modified from ARM-PCR. Via MiXCR, TCRdb re-called the multiplex PCR reads, giving one row per CDR3 protein. The sample lists 55,000 to 70,000 distinct CDR3 sequences, about three fifths seen once, with 20% in the top ten. In germline, CDR1 is SGHAT, CDR2 FQDESV (reference sequence). Deletions cut 10 bases from V and 1 base from J, with 13 bases between. The CDR3 runs to 13 residues. No cell sorting was done before RNA was extracted from the tissue. Sequencing used lung tumor tissue. The genes are TRBV11-1 and TRBJ1-1; TRBD1 might be the D (5 bases). The clonotype originates from a man aged 50 to 60 with non-small cell lung cancer. The CDR3 is CATAGAENTEAFF. CDR3 nucleotides: TGTGCCACAGCCGGGGCAGAGAACACTGAAGCTTTCTTT.